The source of this T cell receptor (beta chain) is a study of cytomegalovirus exposure and HLA in healthy donors. Study in general: Genotyping showed around four fifths of some 400 donors falling in the Caucasian-associated ancestry cluster.

V lost 5 bases and J lost 0, with 5 bases in between. Germline V CDR1 and CDR2: KGHSH, LQKENI. The CDR3 is made up of 13 amino acids. These donors counted as nominally healthy when sampled, but unrecorded immune exposures were likely. Amplification used 60 Vbeta primers and 13 Jbeta primers. TCRdb's table, derived via immunoSEQ multiplex PCR, lists solely in-frame clones and lacks some. The sample has 95,000 to 130,000 clones, around 75% seen once. General observations from the study: The authors excluded some V segments, including TRBV6-2 and TRBV6-3, as indistinguishable.

Worth noting for this clone: Its target is not known.

This receptor was identified in a young woman in good health and CMV-seronegative. V gene TRBV18 combines with J gene TRBJ2-1; D remains ambiguous. Sequenced input: PBMCs. The CDR3 sequence is CASSAYSYNEQFF. CDR3 in DNA: TGTGCCAGCTCAGCCTACTCCTACAATGAGCAGTTCTTC.